The T cell receptor (beta chain) described here comes from a study of cytomegalovirus exposure and HLA in healthy donors. Study-wide results and caveats: Three chains tied to CMV proved CMV antigen-specific in vitro. In a later analysis, a missense DCLRE1C variant was linked to TCR beta V- and J-gene trimming.

The germline CDR1 and CDR2 sequences are SGHNT and YYREEE (reference sequence). The CDR3 is 14 residues long. The germline V and J ends were trimmed by 0 bases and 6 bases, with 9 bases remaining between them. PCR involved 60 Vbeta and 13 Jbeta primers. Clones were sequenced by immunoSEQ multiplex PCR, and TCRdb holds only the in-frame ones, with some missing. The table includes around 80,000 clones, about three quarters detected once. On this clone itself: What it recognizes is unknown.

This clonotype was obtained from a female donor in good health and CMV-seronegative. The material sequenced was PBMCs. The chain recombines TRBV5-4 with TRBJ2-2; no firm D call. The CDR3 is CASSLEPASGELFF. The CDR3 DNA is TGTGCCAGCAGCTTGGAGCCCGCCTCCGGGGAGCTGTTTTTT.